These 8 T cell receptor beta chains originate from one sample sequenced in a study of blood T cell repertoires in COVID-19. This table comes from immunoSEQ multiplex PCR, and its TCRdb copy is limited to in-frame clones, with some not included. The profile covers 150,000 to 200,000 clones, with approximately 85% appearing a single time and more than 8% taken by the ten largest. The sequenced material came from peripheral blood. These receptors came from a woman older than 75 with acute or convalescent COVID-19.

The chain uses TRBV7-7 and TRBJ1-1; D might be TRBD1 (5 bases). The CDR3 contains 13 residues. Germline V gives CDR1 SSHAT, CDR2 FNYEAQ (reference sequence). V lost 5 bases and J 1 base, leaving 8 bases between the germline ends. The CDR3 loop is CASSQDTNTEAFF. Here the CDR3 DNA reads TGTGCCAGCAGCCAGGACACGAACACTGAAGCTTTCTTT.

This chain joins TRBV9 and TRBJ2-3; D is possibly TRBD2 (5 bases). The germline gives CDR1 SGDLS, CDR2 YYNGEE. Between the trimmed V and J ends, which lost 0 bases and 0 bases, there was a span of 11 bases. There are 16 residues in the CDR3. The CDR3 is CASSVGLARSTDTQYF. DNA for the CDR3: TGTGCCAGCAGCGTAGGGCTAGCCCGCAGCACAGATACGCAGTATTTT. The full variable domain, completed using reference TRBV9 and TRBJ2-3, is DSGVTQTPKHLITATGQRVTLRCSPRSGDLSVYWYQQSLDQGLQFLIQYYNGEERAKGNILERFSAQQFPDLHSELNLSSLELGDSALYFCASSVGLARSTDTQYFGPGTRLTVL.

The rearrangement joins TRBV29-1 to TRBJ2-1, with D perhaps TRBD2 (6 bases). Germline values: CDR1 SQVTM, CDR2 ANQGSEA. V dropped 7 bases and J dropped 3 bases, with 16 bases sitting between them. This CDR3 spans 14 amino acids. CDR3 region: CSAPGTSIYNEQFF. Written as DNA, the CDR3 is TGCAGCGCTCCCGGGACTTCTATCTACAATGAGCAGTTCTTC.

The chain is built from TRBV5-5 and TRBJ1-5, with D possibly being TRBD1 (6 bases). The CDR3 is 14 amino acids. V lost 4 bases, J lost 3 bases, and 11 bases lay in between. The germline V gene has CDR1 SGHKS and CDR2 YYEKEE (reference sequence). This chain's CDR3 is CASSTPGANQPQHF. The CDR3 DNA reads TGTGCCAGCAGCACTCCAGGGGCCAATCAGCCCCAGCATTTT.

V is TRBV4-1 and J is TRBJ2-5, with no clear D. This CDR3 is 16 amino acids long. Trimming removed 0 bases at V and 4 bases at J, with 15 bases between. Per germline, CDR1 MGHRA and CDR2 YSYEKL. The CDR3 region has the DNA TGCGCCAGCAGCCAAGAATACAGCAGGATCGGAGAGACCCAGTACTTC. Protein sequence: CASSQEYSRIGETQYF.

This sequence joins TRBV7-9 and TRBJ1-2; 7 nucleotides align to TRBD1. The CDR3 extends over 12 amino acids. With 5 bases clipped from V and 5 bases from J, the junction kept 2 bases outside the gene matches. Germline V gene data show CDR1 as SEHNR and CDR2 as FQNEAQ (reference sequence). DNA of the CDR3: TGTGCCAGCAGCCGGGACAGATATGGCTACACCTTC. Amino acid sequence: CASSRDRYGYTF.

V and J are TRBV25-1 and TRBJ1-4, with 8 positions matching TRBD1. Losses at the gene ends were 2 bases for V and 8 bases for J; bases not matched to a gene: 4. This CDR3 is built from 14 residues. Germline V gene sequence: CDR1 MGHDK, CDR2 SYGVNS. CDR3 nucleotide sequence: TGTGCCAGCAGTGAAGTGGACAGGGACGAAAAACTGTTTTTT. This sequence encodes CASSEVDRDEKLFF. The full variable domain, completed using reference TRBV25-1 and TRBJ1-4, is EADIYQTPRYLVIGTGKKITLECSQTMGHDKMYWYQQDPGMELHLIHYSYGVNSTEKGDLSSESTVSRIRTEHFPLTLESARPSHTSQYLCASSEVDRDEKLFFGSGTQLSVL.

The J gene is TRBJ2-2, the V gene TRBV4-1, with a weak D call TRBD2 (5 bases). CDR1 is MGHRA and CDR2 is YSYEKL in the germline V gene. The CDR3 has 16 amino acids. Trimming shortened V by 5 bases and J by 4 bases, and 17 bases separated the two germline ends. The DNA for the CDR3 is TGCGCCAGCAGCACATTTAGAGGGCGAAGCACCGGGGAGCTGTTTTTT. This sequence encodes CASSTFRGRSTGELFF.